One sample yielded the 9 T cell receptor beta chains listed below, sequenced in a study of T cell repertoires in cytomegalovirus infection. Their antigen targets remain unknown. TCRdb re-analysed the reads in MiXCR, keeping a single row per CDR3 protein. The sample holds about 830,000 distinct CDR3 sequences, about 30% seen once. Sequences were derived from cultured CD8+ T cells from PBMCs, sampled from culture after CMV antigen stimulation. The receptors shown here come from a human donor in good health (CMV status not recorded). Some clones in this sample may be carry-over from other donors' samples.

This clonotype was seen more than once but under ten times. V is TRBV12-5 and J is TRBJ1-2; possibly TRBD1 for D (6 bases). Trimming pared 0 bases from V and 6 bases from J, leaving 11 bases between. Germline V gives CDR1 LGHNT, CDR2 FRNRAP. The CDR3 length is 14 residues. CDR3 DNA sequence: TGTGCTAGTGGTTTGGTTGGGGGGGCGGATGGCTACACCTTC. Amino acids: CASGLVGGADGYTF.

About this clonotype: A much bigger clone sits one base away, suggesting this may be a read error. CDR3: CASSLVPPGGNQPQHF. The CDR3 DNA is TGTGCCAGCAGCTTAGTGCCCCCAGGTGGAAATCAGCCCCAGCATTTT. The genes are TRBV7-8 and TRBJ1-5; D is undetermined. This CDR3 is built from 16 residues. Trimming shortened V by 1 base and J by 4 bases, and 14 bases separated the two germline ends. CDR1 SGHVS and CDR2 FQNEAQ come from the germline V gene.

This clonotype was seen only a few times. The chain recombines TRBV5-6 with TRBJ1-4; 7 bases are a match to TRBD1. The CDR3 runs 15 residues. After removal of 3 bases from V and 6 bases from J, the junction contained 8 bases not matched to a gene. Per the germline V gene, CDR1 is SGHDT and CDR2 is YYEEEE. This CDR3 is CASSSTGAVDEKLFF. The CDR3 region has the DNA TGTGCCAGCAGCTCCACAGGGGCGGTTGATGAAAAACTGTTTTTT.

In DNA form, the CDR3 reads TGTGCCAGCAGTTCCGTTCTCCGGGACAGGGTCTCCAATGAGCAGTTCTTC. Protein sequence: CASSSVLRDRVSNEQFF. The chain has TRBV6-5 and TRBJ2-1; 9 bases line up with TRBD1. The CDR3 is made up of 17 amino acids. The V gene's germline CDR1 is MNHEY and CDR2 SVGAGI. J gave up 6 bases and V 4 bases, and 13 bases lay outside the gene matches.

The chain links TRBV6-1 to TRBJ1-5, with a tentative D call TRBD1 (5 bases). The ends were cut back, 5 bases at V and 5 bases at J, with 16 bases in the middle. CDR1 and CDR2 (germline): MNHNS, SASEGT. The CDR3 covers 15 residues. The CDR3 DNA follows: TGTGCCAGCAGTCCTGAAGGGGCAGGGTATCAGCCCCAGCATTTT. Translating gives CASSPEGAGYQPQHF.

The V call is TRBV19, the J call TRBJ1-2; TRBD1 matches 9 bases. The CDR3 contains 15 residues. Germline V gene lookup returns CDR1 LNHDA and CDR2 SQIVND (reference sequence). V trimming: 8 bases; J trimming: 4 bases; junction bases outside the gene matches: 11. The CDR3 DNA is TGTGCCAGTGTTACAGGGGGCCTCTCCTCCTATGGCTACACCTTC. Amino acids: CASVTGGLSSYGYTF.

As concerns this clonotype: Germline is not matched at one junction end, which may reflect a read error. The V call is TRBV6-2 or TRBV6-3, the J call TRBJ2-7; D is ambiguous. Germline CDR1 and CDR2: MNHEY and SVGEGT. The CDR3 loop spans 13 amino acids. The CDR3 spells CASDATPGDEQSF. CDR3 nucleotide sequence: TGTGCCAGCGACGCGACCCCAGGAGACGAGCAGTCCTTC.

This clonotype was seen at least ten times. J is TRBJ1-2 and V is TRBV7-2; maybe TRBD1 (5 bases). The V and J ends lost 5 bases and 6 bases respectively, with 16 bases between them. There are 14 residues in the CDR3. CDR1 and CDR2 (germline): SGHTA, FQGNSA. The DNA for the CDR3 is TGTGCCAGCAGCCTTTCGGGACTTGGGCATGGCTACACCTTC. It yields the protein CASSLSGLGHGYTF.

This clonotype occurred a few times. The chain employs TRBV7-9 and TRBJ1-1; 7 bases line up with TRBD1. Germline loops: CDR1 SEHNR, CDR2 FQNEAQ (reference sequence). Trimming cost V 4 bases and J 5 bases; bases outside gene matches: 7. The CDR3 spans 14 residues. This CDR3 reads CASSSGGGRTEAFF. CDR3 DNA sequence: TGTGCCAGCAGCTCAGGGGGGGGCCGGACTGAAGCTTTCTTT. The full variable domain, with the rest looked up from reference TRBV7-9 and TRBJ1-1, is DTGVSQNPRHKITKRGQNVTFRCDPISEHNRLYWYRQTLGQGPEFLTYFQNEAQLEKSRLLSDRFSAERPKGSFSTLEIQRTEQGDSAMYLCASSSGGGRTEAFFGQGTRLTVV.